The rows below give T cell receptor beta chains drawn from one sample of a study of T cells in Graves' hyperthyroidism and ophthalmopathy. One entry per CDR3 protein results from TCRdb running MiXCR on the multiplex PCR reads. The sample lists fewer than 200,000 distinct CDR3 sequences; about a tenth were seen once. Sequencing was carried out using blood. Receptors were obtained from a woman under 30 with Graves' hyperthyroidism that later progressed to Graves' ophthalmopathy. The CDR3 runs from the conserved cysteine through the conserved F or W. D genes are given only for firm matches.

j_call	d_call	cdr3_length	v_call	cdr3_aa
TRBJ2-5	NA	18	TRBV5-1	CASSLGRAGLLIVETQYF
TRBJ1-6	TRBD1	15	TRBV7-9	CASSLETGGGSPLHF
TRBJ2-1	NA	13	TRBV20-1	CSARGSSYNEQLF
TRBJ1-5	NA	13	TRBV5-4	CASSQDSSDTQHF
TRBJ2-2	NA	17	TRBV14	CASSPHERVSNTGELFF
TRBJ1-2	NA	17	TRBV5-1	CASSFGNRLEGGYGYTF
TRBJ2-6	TRBD1	17	TRBV6-1	CASSQLDRGSGANVLTF
TRBJ2-5	TRBD2	19	TRBV20-1	CSARDLVASGHQYQETQYF
TRBJ1-1	NA	13	TRBV20-1	CSAPQNGNTEAFF
TRBJ1-1	NA	14	TRBV19	CASTAQGMNTEAFF
TRBJ1-1	NA	13	TRBV6-5	CASSYRGQTEAFF
TRBJ1-2	TRBD1	13	TRBV19	CASSGTGSYGYTF
TRBJ2-5	NA	11	TRBV3-1	CAGGSLETQYF
TRBJ1-1	NA	16	TRBV3-1	CASSQGGMIGNTEAFF
TRBJ2-3	TRBD2	18	TRBV7-3	CASSLLTSGGESTDTQYF
TRBJ1-6	NA	15	TRBV9	CASSAATVFNSPLHF
TRBJ2-3	NA	17	TRBV14	CASSRTYAGPGGDTQYF
TRBJ2-3	TRBD2	15	TRBV7-9	CASSSLAGVGDTQYF
TRBJ1-2	NA	14	TRBV5-1	CASSLAGRAYGYTF
TRBJ2-1	TRBD2	19	TRBV7-9	CASSLGGLLAGGDYNEQFF
TRBJ2-7	TRBD2	17	TRBV13	CASSSRRLAGNSYEQYF
TRBJ1-2	TRBD1	14	TRBV5-6	CASSLAGTGTSYTF
TRBJ2-3	NA	15	TRBV5-1	CASSRSNRVTDTQYF
TRBJ2-2	TRBD2	15	TRBV7-3	CASSSGAGGIGELFF
TRBJ1-1	NA	13	TRBV19	CASSWRSHTEAFF
TRBJ2-7	TRBD2	13	TRBV11-2	CASSRDYYYEQYF
TRBJ2-7	NA	12	TRBV7-2	CASSFPWREQYF
TRBJ1-4	TRBD1	14	TRBV5-1	CASSFGTANEKLFF
TRBJ2-1	NA	15	TRBV5-4	CASSRGTGLYNEQFF
TRBJ1-5	TRBD1	16	TRBV6-1	CASSAVGTGRNQPQHF
TRBJ1-5	NA	11	TRBV6-1	CASSVQQPQHF
TRBJ2-2	TRBD1	16	TRBV4-1	CASSQPGQGGTGELFF
TRBJ1-5	NA	15	TRBV12-3/TRBV12-4	CASSSQSAIFQPQHF
TRBJ2-1	NA	12	TRBV13	CASSLSRDEQFF
TRBJ2-6	NA	20	TRBV5-1	CASTPGQISDLLSGANVLTF
TRBJ1-5	NA	12	TRBV28	CASRAGNQPQHF
TRBJ2-7	TRBD2	15	TRBV2	CASTPRTSGKAAQYF